Described below is a single T cell receptor (delta chain) sequence and its context. TRG and TRD sequences were obtained from every sorted gammadelta sample. TCRdb re-called clones from the multiplex PCR reads via CATT. Of about 50,000 delta-chain clones in the sample, roughly 2% were seen once. These data originate in a study of γδ T cells in repeated Plasmodium falciparum infection. Study-level background: The natural-infection arm compared Malian children under seasonal malaria with matched Australian children. Sampling occurred at baseline, pre-infection for selected infections, and 21 days post-infection.

Sequenced material: gamma-delta T cells from blood. The TCR was taken from a pool of human donors (malaria-infected and uninfected, not separated).

The CDR3 DNA follows: TGTGCCTTTGGGTTCTACTGGGGGATACAAACCACGTACACCGATAAACTCATCTTT. This gives the protein CAFGFYWGIQTTYTDKLIF. The rearrangement uses TRDV3 and TRDJ1; 12 bases line up with TRDD3. The J gene, absent from TCRdb, was called here by matching the DNA to germline. Unmatched junction bases numbered 16, after V lost 2 bases and J lost 0 bases. Germline values: CDR1 TVYSNPD, CDR2 GDNSRS (reference sequence). CDR3 size: 19 residues.